This T cell receptor beta chain was sequenced during a study of shared clonotypes between healthy human individuals. Study-wide results and caveats: Generally, naive subsets (rather than memory subsets) showed larger estimated richness.

Naive CD8 isolation took CD45RO-negative cells positively selected for CCR7 and excluded terminally differentiated effector memory CD45RA+ cells. Sequencing used immunoSEQ multiplex PCR; TCRdb keeps in-frame clones, though not all of them. The sample records around 1,900,000 clones, over 85% being singletons. Remarks on this clone: Antigen unknown.

Germline CDR1 and CDR2: MDHEN and SYDVKM. This CDR3 spans 14 amino acids. The V gene lost 5 bases and the J gene lost 2 bases, with 11 bases spanning the gap. The chain recombines TRBV28 with TRBJ2-3; the D is unclear. This sequence originates from a man between 18 and 29 years old in good health. Some clones in this sample may be carry-over from other donors' samples. Material: naive CD8+ T cells from PBMCs. The CDR3 sequence is CASSLRTNTDTQYF. The CDR3 DNA is TGTGCCAGCAGTCTCCGTACCAACACAGATACGCAGTATTTT.